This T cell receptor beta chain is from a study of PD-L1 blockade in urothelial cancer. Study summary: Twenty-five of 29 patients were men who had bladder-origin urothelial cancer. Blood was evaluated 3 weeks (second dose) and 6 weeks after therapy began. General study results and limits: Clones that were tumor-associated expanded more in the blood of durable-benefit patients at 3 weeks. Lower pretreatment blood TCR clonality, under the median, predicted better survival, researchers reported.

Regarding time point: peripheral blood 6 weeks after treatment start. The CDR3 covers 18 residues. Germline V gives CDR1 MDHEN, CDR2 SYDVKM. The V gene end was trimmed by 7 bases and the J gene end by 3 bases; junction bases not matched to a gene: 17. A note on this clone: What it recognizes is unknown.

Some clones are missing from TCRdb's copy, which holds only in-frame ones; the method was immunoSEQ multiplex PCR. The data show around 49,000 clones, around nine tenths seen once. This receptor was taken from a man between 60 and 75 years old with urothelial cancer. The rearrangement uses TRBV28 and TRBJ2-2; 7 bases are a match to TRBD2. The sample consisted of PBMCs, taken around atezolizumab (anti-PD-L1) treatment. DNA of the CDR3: TGTGCCAGCAATACCCCTCGGGGCGGGAGAGTTGACACCGGGGAGCTGTTTTTT. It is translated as CASNTPRGGRVDTGELFF.